The clone carrying this TCR beta chain is classed as medium-sized. Its target is unknown. The method was immunoSEQ multiplex PCR; TCRdb's version includes in-frame clones alone and lacks a portion of them. The sample has 3,000 to 4,000 clones, under 20% seen once. Treatment in this sample: randomized to nivolumab then ipilimumab (arm A) or the reverse (arm B). This CDR3 is 15 amino acids long. Germline lookup yields CDR1 MNHGY and CDR2 SAAAGT. V was pared by 0 bases and J by 0 bases, with 6 bases between. The record originates from a study of sequential checkpoint blockade in melanoma. Across the study: Both treatment sequences were followed by maintenance nivolumab. Twenty-two patients had matched tumor biopsies before treatment and at week 13 after nivolumab or ipilimumab alone.

Study-wide results and caveats: Patients with week-13 increases in T-cell fraction and clonality benefited about 30 times more often.

The receptor was isolated from a human donor with melanoma. This chain joins TRBV6-8 and TRBJ1-5; D gene unclear. The specimen comprised tumor tissue (inferred from file names), sampled from a patient given nivolumab and ipilimumab in sequence. CDR3 amino acids: CASSYSWYSNQPQHF. For the CDR3, the DNA is TGTGCCAGCAGTTACTCGTGGTATAGCAATCAGCCCCAGCATTTT.